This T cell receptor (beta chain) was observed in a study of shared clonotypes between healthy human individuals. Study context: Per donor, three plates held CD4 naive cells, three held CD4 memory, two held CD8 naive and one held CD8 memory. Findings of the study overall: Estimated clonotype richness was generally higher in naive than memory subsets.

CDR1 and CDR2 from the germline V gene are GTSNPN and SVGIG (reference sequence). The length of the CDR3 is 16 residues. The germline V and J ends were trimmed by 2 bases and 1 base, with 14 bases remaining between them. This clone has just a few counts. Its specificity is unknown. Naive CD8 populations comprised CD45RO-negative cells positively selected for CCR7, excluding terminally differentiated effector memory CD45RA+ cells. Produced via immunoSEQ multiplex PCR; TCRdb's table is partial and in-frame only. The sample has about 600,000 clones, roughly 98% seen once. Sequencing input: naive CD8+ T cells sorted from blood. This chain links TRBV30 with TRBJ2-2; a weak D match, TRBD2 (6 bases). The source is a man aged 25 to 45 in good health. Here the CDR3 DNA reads TGTGCCTGGAGTCCCCGGGACTCTCTGAACACCGGGGAGCTGTTTTTT. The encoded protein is CAWSPRDSLNTGELFF.